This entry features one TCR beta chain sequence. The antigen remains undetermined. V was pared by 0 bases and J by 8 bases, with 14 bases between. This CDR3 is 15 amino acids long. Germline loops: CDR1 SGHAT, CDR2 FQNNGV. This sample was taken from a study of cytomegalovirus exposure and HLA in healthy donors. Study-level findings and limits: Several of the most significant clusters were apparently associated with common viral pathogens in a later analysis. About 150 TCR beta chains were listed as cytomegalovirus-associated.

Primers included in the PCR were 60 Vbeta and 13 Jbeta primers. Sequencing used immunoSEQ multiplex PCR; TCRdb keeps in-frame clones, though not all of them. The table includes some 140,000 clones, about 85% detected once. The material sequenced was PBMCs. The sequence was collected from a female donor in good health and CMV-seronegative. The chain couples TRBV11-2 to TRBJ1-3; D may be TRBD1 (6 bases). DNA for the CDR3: TGTGCCAGCAGCTTAGAAGGGGGAAAAAGTCACACCATATATTTT. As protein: CASSLEGGKSHTIYF. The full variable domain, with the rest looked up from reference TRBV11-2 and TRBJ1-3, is EAGVAQSPRYKIIEKRQSVAFWCNPISGHATLYWYQQILGQGPKLLIQFQNNGVVDDSQLPKDRFSAERLKGVDSTLKIQPAKLEDSAVYLCASSLEGGKSHTIYFGEGSWLTVV.